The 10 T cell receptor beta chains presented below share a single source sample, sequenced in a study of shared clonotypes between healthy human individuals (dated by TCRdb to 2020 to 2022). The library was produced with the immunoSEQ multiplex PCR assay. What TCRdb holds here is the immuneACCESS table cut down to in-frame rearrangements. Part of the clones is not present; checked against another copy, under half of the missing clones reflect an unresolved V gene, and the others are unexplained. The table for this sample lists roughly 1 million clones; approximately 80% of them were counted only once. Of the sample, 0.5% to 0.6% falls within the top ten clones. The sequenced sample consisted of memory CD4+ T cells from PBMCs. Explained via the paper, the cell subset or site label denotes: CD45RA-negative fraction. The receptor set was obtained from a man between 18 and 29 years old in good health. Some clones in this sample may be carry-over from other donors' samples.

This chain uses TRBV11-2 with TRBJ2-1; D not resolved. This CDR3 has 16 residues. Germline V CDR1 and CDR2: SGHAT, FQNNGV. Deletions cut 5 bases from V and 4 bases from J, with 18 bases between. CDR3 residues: CASSLIWGLGYNEQFF. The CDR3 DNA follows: TGTGCCAGCAGCCTAATCTGGGGTTTGGGATACAATGAGCAGTTCTTC.

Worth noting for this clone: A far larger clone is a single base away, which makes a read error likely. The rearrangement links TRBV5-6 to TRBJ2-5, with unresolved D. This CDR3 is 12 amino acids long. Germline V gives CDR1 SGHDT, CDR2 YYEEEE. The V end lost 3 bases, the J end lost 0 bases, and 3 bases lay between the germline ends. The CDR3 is CASSSYQETQYF. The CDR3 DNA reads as TGTGCCAGCAGCTCGTACCAAGAGACCCAGTACTTC.

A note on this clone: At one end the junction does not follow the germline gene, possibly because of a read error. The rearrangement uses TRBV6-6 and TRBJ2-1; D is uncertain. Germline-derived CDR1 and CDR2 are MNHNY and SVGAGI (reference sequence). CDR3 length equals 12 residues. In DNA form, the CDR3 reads TGTGCCAGCAGTCACTCGAACCCGGAGCAGTTCTTC. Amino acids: CASSHSNPEQFF.

DNA for the CDR3: TGCAGCGTTGAATCTGGGGTCTCTGGAAACACCATATATTTT. This codes for CSVESGVSGNTIYF. The chain joins TRBV29-1 to TRBJ1-3; unclear D gene. The CDR3 spans 14 residues. Trimming removed 2 bases at V and 0 bases at J, with 8 bases between. Germline-derived CDR1 and CDR2 are SQVTM and ANQGSEA.

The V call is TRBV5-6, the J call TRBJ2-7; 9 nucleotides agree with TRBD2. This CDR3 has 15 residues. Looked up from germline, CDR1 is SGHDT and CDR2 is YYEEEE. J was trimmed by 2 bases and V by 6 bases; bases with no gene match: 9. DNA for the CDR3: TGTGCCAGCACTAAAGCGGGAGGACTGACCTACGAGCAGTACTTC. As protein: CASTKAGGLTYEQYF.

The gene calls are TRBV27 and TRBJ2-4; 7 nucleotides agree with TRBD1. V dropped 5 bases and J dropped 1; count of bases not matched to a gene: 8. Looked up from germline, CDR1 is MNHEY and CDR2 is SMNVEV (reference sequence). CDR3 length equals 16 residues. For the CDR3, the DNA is TGTGCCAGCAGTACCGACAGGGCGCTGGCCAAAAACATTCAGTACTTC. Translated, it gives CASSTDRALAKNIQYF.

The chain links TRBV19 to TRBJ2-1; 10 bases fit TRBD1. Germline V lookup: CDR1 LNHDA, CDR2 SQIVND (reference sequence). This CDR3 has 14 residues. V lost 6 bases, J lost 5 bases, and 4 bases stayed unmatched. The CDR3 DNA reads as TGTGCCAGTAGATGGGACAGGGGAAACAATGAGCAGTTCTTC. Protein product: CASRWDRGNNEQFF.

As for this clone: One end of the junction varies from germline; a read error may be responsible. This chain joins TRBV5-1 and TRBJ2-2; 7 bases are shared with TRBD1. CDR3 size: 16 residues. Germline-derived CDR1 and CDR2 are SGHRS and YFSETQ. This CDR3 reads CASSSAGTANTGEPFF. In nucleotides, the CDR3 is TGCGCCAGCAGCTCCGCAGGGACAGCAAACACCGGGGAGCCGTTTTTT.

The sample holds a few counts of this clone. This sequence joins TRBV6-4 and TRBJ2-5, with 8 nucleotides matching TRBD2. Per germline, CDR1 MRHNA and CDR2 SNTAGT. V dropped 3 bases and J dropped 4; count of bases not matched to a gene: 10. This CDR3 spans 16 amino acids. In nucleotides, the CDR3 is TGTGCCAGCAGTGAAGGAGCGGGAGTTTCCGGAGAGACCCAGTACTTC. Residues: CASSEGAGVSGETQYF.

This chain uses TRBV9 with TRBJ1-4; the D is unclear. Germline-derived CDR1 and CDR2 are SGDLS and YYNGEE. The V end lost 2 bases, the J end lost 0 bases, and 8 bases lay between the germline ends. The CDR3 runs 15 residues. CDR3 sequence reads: CASSVTGATNEKLFF. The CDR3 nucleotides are TGTGCCAGCAGCGTCACGGGTGCAACTAATGAAAAACTGTTTTTT.